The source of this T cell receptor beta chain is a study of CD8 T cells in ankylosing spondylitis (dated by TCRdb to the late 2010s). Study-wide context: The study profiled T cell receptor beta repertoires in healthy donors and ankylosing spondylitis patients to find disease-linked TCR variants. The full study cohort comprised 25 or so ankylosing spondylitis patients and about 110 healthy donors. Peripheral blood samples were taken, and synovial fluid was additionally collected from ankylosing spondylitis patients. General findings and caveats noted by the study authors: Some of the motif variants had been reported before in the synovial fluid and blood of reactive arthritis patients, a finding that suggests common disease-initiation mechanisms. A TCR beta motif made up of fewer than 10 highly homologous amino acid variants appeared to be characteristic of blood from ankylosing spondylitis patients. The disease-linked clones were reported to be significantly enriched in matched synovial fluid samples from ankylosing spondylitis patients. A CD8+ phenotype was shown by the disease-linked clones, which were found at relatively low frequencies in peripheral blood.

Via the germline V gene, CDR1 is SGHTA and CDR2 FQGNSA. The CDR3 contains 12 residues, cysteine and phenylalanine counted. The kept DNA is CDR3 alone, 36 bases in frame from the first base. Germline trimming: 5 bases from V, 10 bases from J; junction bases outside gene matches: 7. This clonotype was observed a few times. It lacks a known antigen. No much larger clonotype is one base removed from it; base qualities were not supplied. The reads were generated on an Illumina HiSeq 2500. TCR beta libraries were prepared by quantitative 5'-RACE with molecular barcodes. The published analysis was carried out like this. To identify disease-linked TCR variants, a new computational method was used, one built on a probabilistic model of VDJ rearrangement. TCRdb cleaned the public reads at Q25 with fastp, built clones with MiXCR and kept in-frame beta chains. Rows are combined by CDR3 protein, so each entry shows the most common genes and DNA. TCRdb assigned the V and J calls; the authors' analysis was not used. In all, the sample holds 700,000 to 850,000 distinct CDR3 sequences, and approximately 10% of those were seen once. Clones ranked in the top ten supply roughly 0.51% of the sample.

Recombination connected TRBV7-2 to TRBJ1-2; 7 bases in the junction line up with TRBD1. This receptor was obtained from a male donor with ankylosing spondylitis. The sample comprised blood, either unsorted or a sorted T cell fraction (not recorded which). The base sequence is TGTGCCAGCAGCAAGACAGGGAGCGACTACACCTTC. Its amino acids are CASSKTGSDYTF.